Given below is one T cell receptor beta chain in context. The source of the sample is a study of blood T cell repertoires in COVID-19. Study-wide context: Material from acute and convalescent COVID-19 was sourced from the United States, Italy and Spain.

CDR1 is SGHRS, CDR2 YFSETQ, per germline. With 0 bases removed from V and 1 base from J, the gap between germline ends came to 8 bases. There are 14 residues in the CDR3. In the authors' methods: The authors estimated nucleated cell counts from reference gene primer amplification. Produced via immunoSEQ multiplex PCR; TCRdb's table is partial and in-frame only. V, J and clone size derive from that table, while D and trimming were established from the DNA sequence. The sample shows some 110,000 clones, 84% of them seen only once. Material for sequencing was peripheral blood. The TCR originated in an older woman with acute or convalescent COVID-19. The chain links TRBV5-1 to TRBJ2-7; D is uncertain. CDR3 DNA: TGCGCCAGCAGCTTGGTAGGCGGTTCCTACGAGCAGTACTTC. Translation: CASSLVGGSYEQYF.